This T cell receptor beta chain was recorded in a study of cytomegalovirus exposure and HLA in healthy donors. 60 Vbeta and 13 Jbeta primers were used in PCR. Here immunoSEQ multiplex PCR was the method, and the copy in TCRdb shows in-frame clones only, minus some. Among about 64,000 clones listed, approximately 83% were seen once. The length of the CDR3 is 17 residues. V lost 1 base, J lost 6 bases, and 9 bases stayed unmatched. CDR1 and CDR2 from the germline V gene are SGHTA and FQGTGA. This receptor was obtained from a female donor in good health and CMV-seronegative. The material sequenced was PBMCs. The gene calls are TRBV7-3 and TRBJ2-3; 11 bases fit TRBD2. The CDR3 here is CASSLIALAGAPDTQYF. As DNA, the CDR3 is TGTGCCAGCAGCTTAATCGCACTAGCGGGAGCCCCTGATACGCAGTATTTT.